Below, one T cell receptor beta chain is given with its context. This entry belongs to a study of T cell changes during pregnancy in multiple sclerosis. V lost 7 bases and J lost 5; bases outside the gene matches: 7. CDR1 is LNHDA and CDR2 is SQIVND in the germline V gene (reference sequence). The CDR3 sequence is 14 residues long. Only in-frame clones appear in the TCRdb table, and some are missing; sequencing was by immunoSEQ multiplex PCR. The sample includes 90,000 or so clones, approximately 89% seen only once; the top ten take more than 1.5%. The TCR comes from a female donor in good health, enrolled as a control in a pregnancy study. The source was peripheral blood, collected in the first trimester of pregnancy. This chain joins TRBV19 and TRBJ2-4, with 8 nucleotides matching TRBD1. The CDR3 nucleotides are TGTGCCAGTAAGTGGACAGGGTTGGAAAACATTCAGTACTTC. Protein sequence: CASKWTGLENIQYF.